A selection of T cell receptor beta chains follows, all from one sample in a study of blood T cell repertoires in COVID-19. Produced via immunoSEQ multiplex PCR; TCRdb's table is partial and in-frame only. The repertoire includes about 230,000 clones, 85% to 90% of them detected once, and around a sixth sits in the top ten. The sequencing input was PBMCs or T cells enriched from blood (not recorded which). The receptors stem from a man aged 18 to 29 who had recovered from COVID-19. Each CDR3 is given with its conserved first and last residue.

TRBV6-5	TRBJ2-7	CASRWASGEQYF
TRBV5-1	TRBJ2-2	CASSSAGVTVGELFF
TRBV5-1	TRBJ2-5	CASSGGTAVETQYF
TRBV6-4	TRBJ2-1	CASSDSGQGSYNEQFF
TRBV19	TRBJ2-2	CASTSGQNTGELFF
TRBV7-9	TRBJ1-2	CASSLGGGTGVPTGYTF
TRBV3-1/TRBV3-2	TRBJ2-7	CASRPNTAYEQYF
TRBV19	TRBJ2-1	CASSISDRGNNEQFF
TRBV6-5	TRBJ2-1	CASTVVGNEQFF
TRBV14	TRBJ2-7	CASSGLAGAYEQYF
TRBV9	TRBJ2-3	CASSVLGSGANTDTQYF
TRBV7-9	TRBJ2-2	CASSPPLVMSGELFF
TRBV10-2	TRBJ1-5	CASSRGQDSNQPQHF
TRBV6-1	TRBJ2-1	CASSGGGLALSYNEQFF
TRBV29-1	TRBJ2-5	CSGTDTQETQYF
TRBV11-1	TRBJ2-1	CASSLPLNEQFF
TRBV5-1	TRBJ2-1	CASSLSSGGTSSYNEQFF
TRBV11-3	TRBJ2-2	CASSLASNTGELFF
TRBV19	TRBJ1-6	CASRATPGSSYNSPLHF
TRBV12-3/TRBV12-4	TRBJ1-1	CASRARLDPEAFF
TRBV5-4	TRBJ1-6	CASSRTATSSYNSPLHF
TRBV6-5	TRBJ1-1	CASRPGPTTEAFF
TRBV11-2	TRBJ2-1	CASRRLAGQLGGEQFF
TRBV6-4	TRBJ1-4	CASSVKGDPNEKLFF
TRBV9	TRBJ2-3	CASSVWRARLAGEDTQYF
TRBV5-6	TRBJ2-1	CASSALSSGGSYNEQFF
TRBV5-1	TRBJ2-3	CASSWGGHRTDTQYF
TRBV18	TRBJ1-4	CASSPPWGDEKLFF
TRBV10-3	TRBJ2-7	CAIRTTSGVSYEQYF
TRBV27	TRBJ2-1	CASSRAGGPSYNEQFF
TRBV5-1	TRBJ2-1	CASSRAQGSGEQFF
TRBV5-1	TRBJ1-1	CASSVDINTEAFF
TRBV29-1	TRBJ1-1	CSARRMPLNTEAFF
TRBV29-1	TRBJ2-7	CSVARTGGIEQYF
TRBV9	TRBJ1-2	CASSLNSVVTVPPNGYTF
TRBV25-1	TRBJ2-1	CASSGQGREQFF
TRBV11-2	TRBJ2-5	CASSLVSGETQYF
TRBV4-1	TRBJ1-2	CASSQGGARYGYTF
TRBV3-1/TRBV3-2	TRBJ1-5	CASSQDLSPGPNQPQHF
TRBV12-3/TRBV12-4	TRBJ1-1	CASSFGRAEAFF
TRBV5-6	TRBJ2-3	CASSPALGQRGGTDTQYF
TRBV19	TRBJ2-1	CASSRGDSLSNEQFF
TRBV28	TRBJ2-1	CASSLLTGSHEQFF
TRBV30	TRBJ1-5	CAWSVRGGPNSNQPQHF
TRBV10-2	TRBJ1-2	CASSESTTGGWGYTF
TRBV20-1	TRBJ2-1	CSARRGREQFF
TRBV15	TRBJ1-5	CATSGHLNQPQHF
TRBV19	TRBJ1-4	CASSIAGEEKLFF
TRBV5-1	TRBJ1-1	CASSLSPASGENTEAFF
TRBV7-9	TRBJ1-4	CASSPTSGATNEKLFF
TRBV7-3	TRBJ2-2	CASSQAPSGLNTGELFF